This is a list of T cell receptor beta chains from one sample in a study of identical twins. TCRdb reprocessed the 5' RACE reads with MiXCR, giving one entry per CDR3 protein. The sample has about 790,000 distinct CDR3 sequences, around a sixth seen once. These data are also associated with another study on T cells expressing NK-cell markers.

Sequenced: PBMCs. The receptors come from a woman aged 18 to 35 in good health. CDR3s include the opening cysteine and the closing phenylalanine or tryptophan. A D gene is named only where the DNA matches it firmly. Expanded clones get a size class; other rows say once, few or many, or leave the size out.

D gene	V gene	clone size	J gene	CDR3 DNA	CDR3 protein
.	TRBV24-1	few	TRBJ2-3	TGTGCCACCAGTGATTTGACAGGACCGGTTTATTTT	CATSDLTGPVYF
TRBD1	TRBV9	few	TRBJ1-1	TGTGCCAGCAGCGTGGTAACAGGGGGCGGAACTGAAGCTTTCTTT	CASSVVTGGGTEAFF
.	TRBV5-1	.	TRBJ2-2	TGCGCCAGCAGCTTGCCGTTCGGGGAGCTGTTTTTT	CASSLPFGELFF
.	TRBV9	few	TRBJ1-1	TGTGCCAGCAGCGTAGAAGGGAGGGGGAACACTGAAGCTTTCTTT	CASSVEGRGNTEAFF
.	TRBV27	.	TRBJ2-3	TGTGCCAGCAGTTCCCCCCTGGGGCCGCAGTATTTT	CASSSPLGPQYF
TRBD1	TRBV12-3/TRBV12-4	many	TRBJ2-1	TGTGCCAGCAGTTTCGAGGGTTGGGGACAGGGGTCGTATGAGCAGTTCTTC	CASSFEGWGQGSYEQFF
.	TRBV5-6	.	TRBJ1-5	TGTGCCAGCAGCCACAGCGATCAGCCCCAGCATTTT	CASSHSDQPQHF
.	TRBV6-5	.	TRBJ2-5	TGTGCCAGCAGTTACCGTCGGGGGTCAGAGACCCAGTACTTC	CASSYRRGSETQYF
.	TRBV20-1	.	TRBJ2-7	TGCAGTGCCCGGGACACTCAATGGGTATTC	CSARDTQWVF
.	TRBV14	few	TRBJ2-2	TGTGCCAGCAGCAGCCAACAGGGCGGGGCCGGGGAGCTGTTTTTT	CASSSQQGGAGELFF
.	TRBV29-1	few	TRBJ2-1	TGCAGCGCTACGGCCGACCTCACTAGTGGTCCCAACAATGAGCAGTTCTTC	CSATADLTSGPNNEQFF
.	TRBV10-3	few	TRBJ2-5	TGTGCCATCAGTGAGTCGGGTGAAGAGACCCAGTACTTC	CAISESGEETQYF
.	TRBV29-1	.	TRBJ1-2	TGCAGCGTCCAACTTTCAATGGGTTCCTATGGCTACACCTTC	CSVQLSMGSYGYTF
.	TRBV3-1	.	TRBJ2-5	TGTGCCAGCAGCCGACGGGGAGCCCACCAAGAGACCCAGTACTTC	CASSRRGAHQETQYF
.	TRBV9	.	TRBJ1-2	TGTGCCAGCAGCGTAGGGGAAGGGCGCTATGGCTACACCTTC	CASSVGEGRYGYTF
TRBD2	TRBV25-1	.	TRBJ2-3	TGTGCCAGCAGTGGACTAGCGGGCAACGGGGATACGCAGTATTTT	CASSGLAGNGDTQYF
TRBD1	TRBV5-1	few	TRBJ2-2	TGCGCCAGCAGCCCATTACCGGGACAGGGGGCGCGATTACGTATCGGGGAGCTGTTTTTT	CASSPLPGQGARLRIGELFF
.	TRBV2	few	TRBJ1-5	TGTGCCAGCAGTGAAGCGCTTCGGCAGCCCCAGCATTTT	CASSEALRQPQHF
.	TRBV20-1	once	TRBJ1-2	TGCAGTGCTAGATCTCCACACTATGGCTACACCTTC	CSARSPHYGYTF
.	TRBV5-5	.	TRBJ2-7	TGTGCCAGCCAGGGTTTGGGCTACGAGCAGTACTTC	CASQGLGYEQYF
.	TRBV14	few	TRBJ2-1	TGTGCCAGCAGCCAAGATCGAACTAGCGAGCAGTTCTTC	CASSQDRTSEQFF
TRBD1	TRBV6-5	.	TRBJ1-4	TGTGCCAGCAGTTACTCTATATCCGGGACAGGGGAGGAAAAACTGTTTTTT	CASSYSISGTGEEKLFF
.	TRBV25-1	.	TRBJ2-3	TGTGCCAGCAGTCGAGAAGGGAGTAGGGGTACGCAGTATTTT	CASSREGSRGTQYF
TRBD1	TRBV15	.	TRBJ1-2	TGTGCCACCAGCAGGTCCTCCGACAGGGACACTAATAACTATGGCTACACCTTC	CATSRSSDRDTNNYGYTF